The 30 T cell receptor beta chains below come from one sample, sequenced in a study of technical replicates of blood from a handful of donors. Generated by immunoSEQ multiplex PCR, the TCRdb table keeps only in-frame clones and is missing some. The sample holds 70,000 to 95,000 clones; 90% to 95% are singletons and the top ten take 0.2% to 0.3%. Input material: T cells isolated from PBMCs. These receptors all stem from a human donor in good health.

This clone has just a few counts. This chain connects TRBV19 to TRBJ1-1; maybe TRBD1 (5 bases). The V and J ends lost 5 bases and 0 bases respectively, with 10 bases between them. The germline V gene encodes CDR1 LNHDA and CDR2 SQIVND (reference sequence). This CDR3 comprises 14 residues. The CDR3 bases are TGTGCCAGTAGTCCACAGGCAATGAACACTGAAGCTTTCTTT. It is translated as CASSPQAMNTEAFF. Full variable domain (remainder filled in from reference TRBV19 and TRBJ1-1): DGGITQSPKYLFRKEGQNVTLSCEQNLNHDAMYWYRQDPGQGLRLIYYSQIVNDFQKGDIAEGYSVSREKKESFPLTVTSAQKNPTAFYLCASSPQAMNTEAFFGQGTRLTVV.

The rearrangement joins TRBV11-3 to TRBJ2-6; the match to TRBD1 covers 8 bases. This CDR3 is built from 16 residues. The junction had 3 bases not matched to a gene; V was cut back by 5 bases and J by 0 bases. Germline V lookup: CDR1 SGHNT, CDR2 YENEEA. CDR3 sequence: CASSPGQGSGANVLTF. The DNA for the CDR3 is TGTGCCAGCAGCCCTGGACAGGGCTCTGGGGCCAACGTCCTGACTTTC.

CDR3 loop: CASSLFPRGRTGELFF. DNA for the CDR3: TGTGCCAGCAGCTTATTCCCCAGGGGGCGAACCGGGGAGCTGTTTTTT. The chain joins TRBV7-8 to TRBJ2-2; TRBD1 matches at 8 bases. This CDR3 contains 16 residues. V lost 2 bases to trimming and J lost 5 bases; unmatched junction nucleotides: 7. Germline V CDR1 and CDR2: SGHVS, FQNEAQ.

The chain joins TRBV5-1 to TRBJ2-1, with TRBD1 identical over 10 bases. Trimming at V came to 0 bases and at J to 5 bases, leaving 2 bases not matched to a gene. The germline V gene encodes CDR1 SGHRS and CDR2 YFSETQ. The CDR3 sequence is 15 residues long. The CDR3 here is CASSLGQGADNEQFF. The CDR3, as DNA: TGCGCCAGCAGCTTGGGACAGGGGGCTGACAATGAGCAGTTCTTC.

The V gene is TRBV28, the J gene TRBJ1-2; 7 bases match TRBD1. CDR1 and CDR2 from the germline V gene are MDHEN and SYDVKM. The CDR3 covers 14 residues. The V segment lost 5 bases and the J segment 6 bases; nucleotides outside the gene matches: 9. CDR3 coding DNA: TGTGCCAGCAGTGACCCACAGGGGAGGCATGGCTACACCTTC. As protein: CASSDPQGRHGYTF.

CDR3 bases: TGTGCCAGCAGTTTCATGACAGACAACAATCAGCCCCAGCATTTT. It translates to CASSFMTDNNQPQHF. The genes are TRBV28 and TRBJ1-5, with D maybe TRBD1 (5 bases). Germline V gene lookup returns CDR1 MDHEN and CDR2 SYDVKM. V was clipped by 3 bases and J by 3 bases, with 12 bases between them. The CDR3 consists of 15 residues. Based on the CDR3 plus reference TRBV28 and TRBJ1-5, the full variable domain is DVKVTQSSRYLVKRTGEKVFLECVQDMDHENMFWYRQDPGLGLRLIYFSYDVKMKEKGDIPEGYSVSREKKERFSLILESASTNQTSMYLCASSFMTDNNQPQHFGDGTRLSIL.

The genes are TRBV4-1 and TRBJ1-2; 12 bases are shared with TRBD1. Germline V lookup: CDR1 MGHRA, CDR2 YSYEKL. J was trimmed by 8 bases and V by 4 bases; bases with no gene match: 8. This CDR3 is built from 15 residues. The CDR3 nucleotides are TGCGCCAGCAGCCTCCCGGGACAGGGGGCGCGGGGCTACACCTTC. This sequence encodes CASSLPGQGARGYTF.

The chain couples TRBV10-1 to TRBJ2-7; D may be TRBD2 (6 bases). The CDR3 is 15 residues long. Germline values: CDR1 WNHNN, CDR2 SYGVQD (reference sequence). V dropped 3 bases and J dropped 3 bases, with 15 bases sitting between them. CDR3 residues: CASSDGAGLGYEQYF. The CDR3 coding sequence is TGCGCCAGCAGTGACGGGGCGGGATTAGGCTACGAGCAGTACTTC.

This rearrangement joins TRBV11-2 to TRBJ1-2, with no clear D. The CDR3 spans 14 residues. CDR1 and CDR2 from the germline V gene are SGHAT and FQNNGV. V lost 10 bases and J 2 bases, leaving 17 bases between the germline ends. CDR3 sequence reads: CATSSYTENYGYTF. The CDR3 nucleotides are TGTGCCACCTCCTCATACACGGAGAACTATGGCTACACCTTC.

The rearrangement uses TRBV4-1 and TRBJ2-1; 7 bases match TRBD2. This CDR3 has 18 residues. Germline lookup yields CDR1 MGHRA and CDR2 YSYEKL. The V segment lost 4 bases and the J segment 6 bases; nucleotides outside the gene matches: 18. CDR3 amino acids: CASSPYMWEGRFFNEQFF. For the CDR3, the DNA is TGCGCCAGCAGCCCCTATATGTGGGAGGGCCGATTTTTCAATGAGCAGTTCTTC.

The J gene is TRBJ2-5, the V gene TRBV7-6, with D uncertain. The CDR3 has 15 amino acids. The V and J ends lost 6 bases and 5 bases respectively, with 19 bases between them. CDR1 is SGHVS, CDR2 FNYEAQ, per germline. The CDR3 DNA sequence: TGTGCCAGCAGAAGCTTGACCAAGAGGTTCGAGACCCAGTACTTC. Protein sequence: CASRSLTKRFETQYF.

The rearrangement links TRBV19 to TRBJ2-3; 7 bases match TRBD2. V lost 9 bases to trimming and J lost 4 bases; unmatched junction nucleotides: 7. Germline CDR1 and CDR2: LNHDA and SQIVND (reference sequence). CDR3 size: 13 residues. The CDR3 reads CASSGIIADTQYF. CDR3 sequence (DNA): TGTGCCAGCAGCGGGATTATCGCAGATACGCAGTATTTT.

The rearrangement joins TRBV6-5 to TRBJ2-5; weak D call: TRBD2 (6 bases). The V and J ends lost 3 bases and 7 bases respectively, with 15 bases between them. The CDR3 loop spans 14 amino acids. From germline, CDR1 is MNHEY and CDR2 SVGAGI. In nucleotides, the CDR3 is TGTGCCAGCAGTTATGCCGGGAGACTCGGGACCCAGTACTTC. It codes for CASSYAGRLGTQYF.

The CDR3 nucleotides are TGTGCCAGCAGGGAGGAAAATTCACCCCTCCACTTT. It translates to CASREENSPLHF. The V gene is TRBV27, the J gene TRBJ1-6; D unclear. Germline V gene lookup returns CDR1 MNHEY and CDR2 SMNVEV (reference sequence). This CDR3 has 12 residues. V was trimmed by 6 bases and J by 7 bases, leaving 7 bases between them.

This rearrangement joins TRBV5-6 to TRBJ1-5; D call uncertain. The CDR3 has 15 residues. Trimming removed 5 bases from V and 5 bases from J, with 17 bases in between. Per the germline V gene, CDR1 is SGHDT and CDR2 is YYEEEE. Written as DNA, the CDR3 is TGTGCCAGCAGAATGAGAGGGAGGTCCGATCAGCCCCAGCATTTT. Amino acid sequence: CASRMRGRSDQPQHF.

This chain uses TRBV5-1 with TRBJ2-3; 7 bases agree with TRBD2. The CDR3 covers 17 residues. Germline V gene sequence: CDR1 SGHRS, CDR2 YFSETQ. Trimming at V came to 2 bases and at J to 4 bases, leaving 13 bases not matched to a gene. CDR3 in DNA: TGCGCCAGCAGCTTAGGGTTACGCGGGAGAGAATCAGATACGCAGTATTTT. Translated: CASSLGLRGRESDTQYF. Complete variable domain (other parts from reference TRBV5-1 and TRBJ2-3): KAGVTQTPRYLIKTRGQQVTLSCSPISGHRSVSWYQQTPGQGLQFLFEYFSETQRNKGNFPGRFSGRQFSNSRSEMNVSTLELGDSALYLCASSLGLRGRESDTQYFGPGTRLTVL.

This clone was observed once. The chain recombines TRBV6-6 with TRBJ1-4; D not resolved. Between the trimmed V and J ends, which lost 5 bases and 7 bases, there was a span of 17 bases. Per germline, CDR1 MNHNY and CDR2 SVGAGI (reference sequence). The CDR3 totals 15 residues. The CDR3: CASSPGPGRSEKLFF. In DNA form, the CDR3 reads TGTGCCAGCAGTCCTGGCCCGGGAAGAAGTGAAAAACTGTTTTTT.

V and J are TRBV10-1 and TRBJ1-1; D call uncertain. CDR3 length equals 14 residues. V dropped 0 bases and J dropped 4 bases, with 9 bases sitting between them. Germline values: CDR1 WNHNN, CDR2 SYGVQD (reference sequence). The CDR3 nucleotides are TGCGCCAGCAGTGAGTCGAGTTGGGCCACTGAAGCTTTCTTT. This translates into CASSESSWATEAFF.

This clone showed up just once. Different DNA sequences within this sample yield the same CDR3. V is TRBV7-9 and J is TRBJ2-7; D is possibly TRBD2 (5 bases). V lost 0 bases and J 6 bases, leaving 6 bases between the germline ends. CDR3 length equals 12 residues. CDR1 and CDR2 (germline): SEHNR, FQNEAQ (reference sequence). CDR3 sequence reads: CASSLAGGEQYF. The CDR3, as DNA: TGTGCCAGCAGCTTAGCTGGAGGCGAGCAGTACTTC.

V is TRBV10-2 and J is TRBJ2-7; D gene unclear. Germline CDR1 reads WSHSY; CDR2 reads SAAADI. Trimming took 3 bases from V and 3 from J, leaving 3 bases between them. This CDR3 contains 11 residues. The CDR3 bases are TGCGCCAGCAGTGACCGCTACGAGCAGTACTTC. Protein sequence: CASSDRYEQYF.

The chain joins TRBV11-2 to TRBJ2-2; a weak D match, TRBD2 (6 bases). The germline V gene has CDR1 SGHAT and CDR2 FQNNGV. The CDR3 totals 14 residues. Deletions cut 5 bases from V and 6 bases from J, with 13 bases between. The CDR3 coding sequence is TGTGCCAGCAGCCCCAGACTAGAACCCGGGGAGCTGTTTTTT. Residues: CASSPRLEPGELFF.

This chain links TRBV5-4 with TRBJ2-2; weak D call: TRBD2 (6 bases). This CDR3 contains 15 residues. Trimming removed 0 bases at V and 2 bases at J, with 8 bases between. Germline V gene data show CDR1 as SGHNT and CDR2 as YYREEE (reference sequence). In nucleotides, the CDR3 is TGTGCCAGCAGCTTGGGACTAGGAAACACCGGGGAGCTGTTTTTT. Its protein is CASSLGLGNTGELFF.

The chain uses TRBV29-1 and TRBJ2-3, with 13 bases fitting TRBD2. This CDR3 has 19 residues. Germline trimming cut 2 bases from V and 3 bases from J; bases unmatched to any gene: 14. Germline V lookup: CDR1 SQVTM, CDR2 ANQGSEA. The CDR3 loop is CSVESRAYWTSGGTDTQYF. The CDR3 DNA follows: TGCAGCGTTGAATCCCGGGCTTACTGGACTAGCGGGGGAACAGATACGCAGTATTTT.

V gene TRBV2 combines with J gene TRBJ1-6; 11 nucleotides line up with TRBD1. In germline, CDR1 is SNHLY, CDR2 FYNNEI. This CDR3 is built from 17 residues. J lost 0 bases, V lost 8 bases, and 6 bases had no gene match. DNA for the CDR3: TGTGCCAGCGTGGGACAGGGGGGAATCTCCTATAATTCACCCCTCCACTTT. Encoded protein: CASVGQGGISYNSPLHF. The full variable domain, its missing parts supplied by reference TRBV2 and TRBJ1-6, is EPEVTQTPSHQVTQMGQEVILRCVPISNHLYFYWYRQILGQKVEFLVSFYNNEISEKSEIFDDQFSVERPDGSNFTLKIRSTKLEDSAMYFCASVGQGGISYNSPLHFGNGTRLTVT.

This sequence joins TRBV6-5 and TRBJ2-5; D is uncertain. Trimming took 0 bases from V and 5 from J, leaving 10 bases between them. Germline-derived CDR1 and CDR2 are MNHEY and SVGAGI. The CDR3 covers 14 residues. The CDR3 loop reads CASSYSNSLETQYF. In DNA form, the CDR3 reads TGTGCCAGCAGTTACTCGAACTCTCTGGAGACCCAGTACTTC.

Comment on this clone: Other DNA sequences in the sample encode the same CDR3. V and J are TRBV5-1 and TRBJ2-7, with TRBD2 matching over 8 bases. Trimming cost V 4 bases and J 2 bases; bases outside gene matches: 2. Germline CDR1 reads SGHRS; CDR2 reads YFSETQ. The CDR3 runs 13 residues. The CDR3: CASSRGLAYEQYF. The CDR3 region has the DNA TGCGCCAGCAGCAGGGGACTAGCCTACGAGCAGTACTTC.

This clone was observed a single time. The V and J genes are TRBV28 and TRBJ2-7, with 8 bases that match TRBD2. After removal of 5 bases from V and 2 bases from J, the junction contained 8 bases not matched to a gene. This CDR3 spans 15 amino acids. Germline V CDR1 and CDR2: MDHEN, SYDVKM. For the CDR3, the DNA is TGTGCCAGCAGTGCCGGGACGGGGGGGGCCTACGAGCAGTACTTC. It encodes CASSAGTGGAYEQYF.

The chain has TRBV29-1 and TRBJ2-5; maybe TRBD2 (5 bases). Germline CDR1 and CDR2: SQVTM and ANQGSEA. With 5 bases removed from V and 4 bases from J, the gap between germline ends came to 17 bases. This CDR3 has 14 amino acids. The CDR3 coding sequence is TGCAGCGTTTGGACCTCACAAGGACTAGAGACCCAGTACTTC. It yields the protein CSVWTSQGLETQYF. The full variable domain, in which reference TRBV29-1 and TRBJ2-5 provide the parts outside the CDR3, is SAVISQKPSRDICQRGTSLTIQCQVDSQVTMMFWYRQQPGQSLTLIATANQGSEATYESGFVIDKFPISRPNLTFSTLTVSNMSPEDSSIYLCSVWTSQGLETQYFGPGTRLLVL.

The V and J genes are TRBV2 and TRBJ2-1; 8 positions agree with TRBD2. This CDR3 contains 15 residues. Germline assignment: CDR1 SNHLY and CDR2 FYNNEI. Trimming removed 4 bases from V and 6 bases from J; junction bases left unmatched: 8. The CDR3, as DNA: TGTGCCAGCAGTGCCTTAGCGGGAAATGCCAATGAGCAGTTCTTC. Translated, it gives CASSALAGNANEQFF.

In DNA form, the CDR3 reads TGTGCTAGTGGTTTGCCCCAAACCACACCAAAGGAGCTGTTTTTT. It specifies CASGLPQTTPKELFF. The J gene is TRBJ2-2, the V gene TRBV12-5, with unresolved D. This CDR3 has 15 amino acids. From germline, CDR1 is LGHNT and CDR2 FRNRAP. V was shortened by 2 bases and J by 10 bases, with 17 bases between the two germline ends.